The 9 T cell receptor beta chains in this list originate from one sample, sequenced in a study of OX40 agonist ivuxolimab in advanced cancers. Profiling relied on immunoSEQ multiplex PCR, and the TCRdb table lists in-frame clones only, not all of them. The sample includes about 59,000 clones, 75% to 90% of them seen just once. The starting material was CD4+ or CD8+ T cells sorted from blood, obtained in a trial of the OX40 agonist ivuxolimab. These receptors all come from an adult with an advanced solid tumor such as melanoma, head and neck, liver or kidney cancer.

The gene calls are TRBV5-6 and TRBJ2-7; a weak D match, TRBD2 (5 bases). The CDR3 runs 15 residues. V was clipped by 0 bases and J by 0 bases, with 10 bases between them. Germline CDR1 is SGHDT and CDR2 is YYEEEE. The CDR3 coding sequence is TGTGCCAGCAGCTTGGCCAGGCGGGTCTCCTACGAGCAGTACTTC. Amino acids: CASSLARRVSYEQYF.

This clone was recorded once. The chain uses TRBV29-1 and TRBJ2-3; possibly TRBD1 for D (6 bases). The CDR3 contains 12 residues. Germline V lookup: CDR1 SQVTM, CDR2 ANQGSEA. V shed 4 bases and J shed 6 bases, with 11 bases lying between them. The CDR3 loop is CSVGQGTDTQYF. CDR3 nucleotide sequence: TGCAGCGTTGGGCAGGGGACGGATACGCAGTATTTT.

The chain uses TRBV6-4 and TRBJ2-2; TRBD1 matches at 7 bases. This CDR3 comprises 16 residues. With V trimmed by 1 base and J by 1 base, 3 bases remained unmatched. CDR1 and CDR2 (germline): MRHNA, SNTAGT. The CDR3 loop reads CASSDWDRGNTGELFF. CDR3 in DNA: TGTGCCAGCAGTGACTGGGACAGAGGGAACACCGGGGAGCTGTTTTTT.

V gene TRBV4-2 combines with J gene TRBJ1-2; D ambiguous. V lost 0 bases and J 8 bases, leaving 19 bases between the germline ends. The CDR3 is 16 amino acids. Germline V gene data show CDR1 as LGHNA and CDR2 as YNFKEQ. The CDR3 is CASSQDSRGTLYGYTF. CDR3 DNA sequence: TGTGCCAGCAGCCAAGATTCCAGAGGAACGCTATACGGCTACACCTTC.

This sequence joins TRBV7-3 and TRBJ2-2; a weak D match, TRBD1 (6 bases). V lost 2 bases and J 7 bases, leaving 8 bases between the germline ends. Germline V gene sequence: CDR1 SGHTA, CDR2 FQGTGA. The CDR3 runs to 13 residues. The CDR3 loop reads CASSLQGHGELFF. The CDR3 bases are TGTGCCAGCAGCTTACAGGGGCACGGGGAGCTGTTTTTT.

The V and J genes are TRBV28 and TRBJ1-4; D gene uncertain. V was shortened by 3 bases and J by 7 bases, with 9 bases between the two germline ends. Germline V gene sequence: CDR1 MDHEN, CDR2 SYDVKM. The length of the CDR3 is 13 residues. The CDR3 sequence is CASSFSQSEKLFF. The DNA of the CDR3 is TGTGCCAGCAGTTTTTCACAGAGTGAAAAACTGTTTTTT.

This chain uses TRBV7-2 with TRBJ1-1; 7 bases match TRBD1. Trimming took 3 bases from V and 3 from J; bases not matched to a gene: 1. The CDR3 contains 13 residues. Germline lookup yields CDR1 SGHTA and CDR2 FQGNSA. CDR3 amino acids: CASSFGQDTEAFF. Here the CDR3 DNA reads TGTGCCAGCAGCTTTGGACAGGACACTGAAGCTTTCTTT.

This chain connects TRBV7-2 to TRBJ2-5; TRBD1 might be the D (5 bases). In germline, CDR1 is SGHTA, CDR2 FQGNSA. V was shortened by 2 bases and J by 1 base, with 14 bases between the two germline ends. The CDR3 is 16 amino acids. DNA of the CDR3: TGTGCCAGCAGCTTATCAAGGGGCCCAGGCCAAGAGACCCAGTACTTC. It is translated as CASSLSRGPGQETQYF.

The rearrangement joins TRBV18 to TRBJ2-1; 16 bases line up with TRBD2. J was trimmed by 9 bases and V by 6 bases; bases with no gene match: 11. CDR3 size: 17 residues. Germline-derived CDR1 and CDR2 are KGHSH and LQKENI. This chain's CDR3 is CASSGTSGRAPLFEQFF. As DNA, the CDR3 is TGTGCCAGCTCCGGGACTAGCGGGAGGGCCCCCCTGTTTGAGCAGTTCTTC. The complete variable domain, with remaining parts taken from reference TRBV18 and TRBJ2-1, reads NAGVMQNPRHLVRRRGQEARLRCSPMKGHSHVYWYRQLPEEGLKFMVYLQKENIIDESGMPKERFSAEFPKEGPSILRIQQVVRGDSAAYFCASSGTSGRAPLFEQFFGPGTRLTVL.